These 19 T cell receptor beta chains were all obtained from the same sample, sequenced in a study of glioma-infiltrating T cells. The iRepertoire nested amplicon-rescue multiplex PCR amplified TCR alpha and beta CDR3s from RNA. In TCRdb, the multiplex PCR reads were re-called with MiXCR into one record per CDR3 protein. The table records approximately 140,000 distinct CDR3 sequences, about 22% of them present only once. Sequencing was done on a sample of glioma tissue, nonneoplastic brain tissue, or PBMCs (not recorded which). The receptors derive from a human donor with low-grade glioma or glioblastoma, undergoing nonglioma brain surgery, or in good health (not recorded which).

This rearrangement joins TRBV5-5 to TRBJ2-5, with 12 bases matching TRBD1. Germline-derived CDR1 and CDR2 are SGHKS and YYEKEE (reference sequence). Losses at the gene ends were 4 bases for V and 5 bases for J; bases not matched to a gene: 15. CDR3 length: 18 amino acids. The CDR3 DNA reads TGTGCCAGCAGCGGACGTGGTCAGAGGGACAGGGGGCGCGAGACCCAGTACTTC. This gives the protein CASSGRGQRDRGRETQYF.

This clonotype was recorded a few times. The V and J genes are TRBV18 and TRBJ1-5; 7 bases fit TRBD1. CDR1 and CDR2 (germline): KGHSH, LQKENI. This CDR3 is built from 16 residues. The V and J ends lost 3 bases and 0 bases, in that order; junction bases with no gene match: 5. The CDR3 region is CASSPGDSYSNQPQHF. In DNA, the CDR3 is TGTGCCAGCTCACCCGGGGACAGCTATAGCAATCAGCCCCAGCATTTT.

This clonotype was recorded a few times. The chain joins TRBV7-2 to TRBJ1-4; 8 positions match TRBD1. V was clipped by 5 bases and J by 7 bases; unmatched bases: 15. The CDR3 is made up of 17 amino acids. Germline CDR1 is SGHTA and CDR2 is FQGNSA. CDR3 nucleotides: TGTGCCAGCAGCGGAATAGGGGATCGGACAGGGACTGAAAAACTGTTTTTT. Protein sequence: CASSGIGDRTGTEKLFF.

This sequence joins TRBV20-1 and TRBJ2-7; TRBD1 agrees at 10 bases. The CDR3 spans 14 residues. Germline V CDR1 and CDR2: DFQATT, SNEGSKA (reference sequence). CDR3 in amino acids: CGARGQGLYYEQYV. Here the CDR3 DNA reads TGCGGTGCTAGGGGACAGGGGTTATACTACGAGCAGTACGTC.

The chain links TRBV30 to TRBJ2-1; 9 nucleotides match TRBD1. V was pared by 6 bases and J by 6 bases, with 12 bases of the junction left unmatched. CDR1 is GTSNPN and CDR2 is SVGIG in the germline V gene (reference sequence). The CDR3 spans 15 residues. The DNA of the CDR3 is TGTGCCTGCCACCCCGGACAGGGGTTCGGCAATGAGCAGTTCTTC. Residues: CACHPGQGFGNEQFF.

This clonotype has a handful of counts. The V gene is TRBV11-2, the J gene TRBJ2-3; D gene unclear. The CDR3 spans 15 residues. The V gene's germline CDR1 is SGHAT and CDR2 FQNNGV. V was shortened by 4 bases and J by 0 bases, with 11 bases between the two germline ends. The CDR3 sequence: CASSYEEASTDTQYF. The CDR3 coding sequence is TGTGCCAGCAGCTACGAAGAGGCTAGCACAGATACGCAGTATTTT.

The chain's CDR3 is CASSAQETYGYTF. The CDR3 nucleotides read TGTGCCAGCAGCGCACAGGAAACCTATGGCTACACCTTC. The chain uses TRBV7-2 and TRBJ1-2; a possible D gene is TRBD1 (5 bases). The germline CDR1 and CDR2 sequences are SGHTA and FQGNSA. V gave up 5 bases and J gave up 4 bases, with 11 bases separating them. CDR3 length: 13 residues.

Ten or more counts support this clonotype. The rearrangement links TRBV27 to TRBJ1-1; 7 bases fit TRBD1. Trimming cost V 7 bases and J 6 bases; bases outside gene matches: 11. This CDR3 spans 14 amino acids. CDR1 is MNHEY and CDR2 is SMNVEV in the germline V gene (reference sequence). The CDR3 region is CASTKQGRFAEAFF. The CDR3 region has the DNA TGTGCCAGCACCAAACAGGGGCGTTTCGCTGAAGCTTTCTTT.

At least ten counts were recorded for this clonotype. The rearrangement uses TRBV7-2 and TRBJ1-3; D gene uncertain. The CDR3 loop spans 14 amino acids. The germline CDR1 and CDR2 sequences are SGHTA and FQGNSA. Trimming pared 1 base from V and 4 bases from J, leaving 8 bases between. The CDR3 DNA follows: TGTGCCAGCAGCTTAGTGGGAGTCGGAAACACCATATATTTT. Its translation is CASSLVGVGNTIYF.

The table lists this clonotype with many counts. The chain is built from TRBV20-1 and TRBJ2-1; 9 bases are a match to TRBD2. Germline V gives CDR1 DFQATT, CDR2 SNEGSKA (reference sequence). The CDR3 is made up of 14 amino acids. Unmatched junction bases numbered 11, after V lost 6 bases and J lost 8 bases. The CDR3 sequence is CSAQDSGGSDEQFF. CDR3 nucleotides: TGCAGTGCGCAAGATAGCGGGGGTAGCGATGAGCAGTTCTTC.

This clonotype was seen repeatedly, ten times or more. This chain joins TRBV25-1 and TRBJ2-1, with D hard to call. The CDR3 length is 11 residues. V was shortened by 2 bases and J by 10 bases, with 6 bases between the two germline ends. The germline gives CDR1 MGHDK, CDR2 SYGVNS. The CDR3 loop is CASSEVGEQFF. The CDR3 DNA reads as TGTGCCAGCAGTGAAGTCGGCGAGCAGTTCTTC.

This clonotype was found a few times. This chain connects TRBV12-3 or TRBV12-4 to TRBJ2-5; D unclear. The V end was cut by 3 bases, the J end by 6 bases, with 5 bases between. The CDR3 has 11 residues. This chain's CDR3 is CASSFSQTQYF. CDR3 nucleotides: TGTGCCAGCAGTTTTTCGCAGACCCAGTACTTC.

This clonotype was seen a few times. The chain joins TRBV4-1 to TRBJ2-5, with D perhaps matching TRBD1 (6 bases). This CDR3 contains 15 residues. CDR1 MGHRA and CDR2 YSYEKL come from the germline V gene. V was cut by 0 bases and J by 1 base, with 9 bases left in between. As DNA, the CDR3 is TGCGCCAGCAGCCAAGATCAGGGGACCCAAGAGACCCAGTACTTC. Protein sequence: CASSQDQGTQETQYF.

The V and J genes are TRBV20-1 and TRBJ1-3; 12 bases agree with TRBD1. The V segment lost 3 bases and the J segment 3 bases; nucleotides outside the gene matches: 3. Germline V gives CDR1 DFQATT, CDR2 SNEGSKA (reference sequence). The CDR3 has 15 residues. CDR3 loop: CSASGDRGHGNTIYF. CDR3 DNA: TGCAGTGCTAGTGGGGACAGGGGGCATGGAAACACCATATATTTT.

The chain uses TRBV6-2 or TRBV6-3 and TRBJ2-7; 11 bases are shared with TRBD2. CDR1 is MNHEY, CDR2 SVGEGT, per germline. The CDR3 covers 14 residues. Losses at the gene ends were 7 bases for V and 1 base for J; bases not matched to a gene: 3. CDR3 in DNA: TGTGCCAGCACCTTAGCGGGGGGGTCCTACGAGCAGTACGTC. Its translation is CASTLAGGSYEQYV.

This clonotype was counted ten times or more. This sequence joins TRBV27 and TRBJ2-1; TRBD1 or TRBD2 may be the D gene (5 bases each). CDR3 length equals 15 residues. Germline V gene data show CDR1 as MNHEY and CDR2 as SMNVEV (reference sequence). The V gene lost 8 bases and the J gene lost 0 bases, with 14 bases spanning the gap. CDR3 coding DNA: TGTGCCAGCCTGGGGACGACGAGCTCCTACAATGAGCAGTTCTTC. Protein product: CASLGTTSSYNEQFF.

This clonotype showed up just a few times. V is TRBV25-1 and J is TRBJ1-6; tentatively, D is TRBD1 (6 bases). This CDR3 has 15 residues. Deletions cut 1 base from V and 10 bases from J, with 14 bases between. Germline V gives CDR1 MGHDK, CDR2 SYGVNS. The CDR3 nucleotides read TGTGCCAGCAGTGAATGGGCAGGGGCCGGGTCACCCCTCCACTTT. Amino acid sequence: CASSEWAGAGSPLHF.

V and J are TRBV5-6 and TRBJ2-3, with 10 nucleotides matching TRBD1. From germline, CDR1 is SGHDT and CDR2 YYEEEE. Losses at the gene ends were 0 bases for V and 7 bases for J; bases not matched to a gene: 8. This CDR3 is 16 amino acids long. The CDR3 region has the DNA TGTGCCAGCAGCTTGGTTGCGGGACAGGGGTCAAATACGCAGTATTTT. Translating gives CASSLVAGQGSNTQYF. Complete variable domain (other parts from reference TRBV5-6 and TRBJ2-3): DAGVTQSPTHLIKTRGQQVTLRCSPKSGHDTVSWYQQALGQGPQFIFQYYEEEERQRGNFPDRFSGHQFPNYSSELNVNALLLGDSALYLCASSLVAGQGSNTQYFGPGTRLTVL.

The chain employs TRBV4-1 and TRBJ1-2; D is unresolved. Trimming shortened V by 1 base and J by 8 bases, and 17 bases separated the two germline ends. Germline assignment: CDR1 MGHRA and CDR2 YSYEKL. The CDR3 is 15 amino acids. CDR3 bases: TGCGCCAGCAGCCAAGCTCGATCTGGGCCGGGAGGCTACACCTTC. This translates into CASSQARSGPGGYTF.